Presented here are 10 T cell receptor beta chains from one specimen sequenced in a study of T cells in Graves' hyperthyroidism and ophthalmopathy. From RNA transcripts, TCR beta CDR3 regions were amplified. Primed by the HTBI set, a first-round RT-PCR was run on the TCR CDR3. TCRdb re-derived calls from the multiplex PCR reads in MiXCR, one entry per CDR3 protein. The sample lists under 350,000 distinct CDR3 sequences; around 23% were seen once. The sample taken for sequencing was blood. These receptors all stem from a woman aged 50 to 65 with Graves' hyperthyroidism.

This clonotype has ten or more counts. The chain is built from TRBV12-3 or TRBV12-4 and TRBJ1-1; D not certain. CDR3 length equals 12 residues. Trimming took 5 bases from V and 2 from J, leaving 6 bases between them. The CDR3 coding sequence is TGTGCCAGCAGTATTTACAACACTGAAGCTTTCTTT. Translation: CASSIYNTEAFF.

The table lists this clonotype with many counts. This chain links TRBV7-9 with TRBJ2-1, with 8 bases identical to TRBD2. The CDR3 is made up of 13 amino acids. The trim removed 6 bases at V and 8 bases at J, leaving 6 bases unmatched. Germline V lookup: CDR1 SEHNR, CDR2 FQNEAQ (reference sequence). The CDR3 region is CASSLSGRDEQFF. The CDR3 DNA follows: TGTGCCAGCAGTCTCTCCGGGAGGGATGAGCAGTTCTTC.

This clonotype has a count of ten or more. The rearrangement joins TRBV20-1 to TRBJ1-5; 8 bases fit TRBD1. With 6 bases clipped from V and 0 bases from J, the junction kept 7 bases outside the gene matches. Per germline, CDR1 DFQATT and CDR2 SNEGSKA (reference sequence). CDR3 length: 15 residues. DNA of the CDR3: TGCAGTGCCTCGGACAGGGTGGGTAGCAATCAGCCCCAGCATTTT. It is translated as CSASDRVGSNQPQHF.

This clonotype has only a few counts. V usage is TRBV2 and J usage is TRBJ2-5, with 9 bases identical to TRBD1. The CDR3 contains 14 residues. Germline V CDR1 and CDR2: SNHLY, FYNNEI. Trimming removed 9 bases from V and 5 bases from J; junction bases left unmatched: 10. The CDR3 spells CASSRTGVWETQYF. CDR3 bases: TGTGCCAGTAGTCGGACAGGGGTTTGGGAGACCCAGTACTTC.

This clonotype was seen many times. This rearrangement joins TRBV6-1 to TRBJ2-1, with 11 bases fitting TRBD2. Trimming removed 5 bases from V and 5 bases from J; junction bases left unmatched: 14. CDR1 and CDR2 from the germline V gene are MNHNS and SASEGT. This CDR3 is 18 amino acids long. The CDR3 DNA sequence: TGTGCCAGCAGTCCGACTAGCGGGATACTACGGCGAAACAATGAGCAGTTCTTC. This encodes CASSPTSGILRRNNEQFF.

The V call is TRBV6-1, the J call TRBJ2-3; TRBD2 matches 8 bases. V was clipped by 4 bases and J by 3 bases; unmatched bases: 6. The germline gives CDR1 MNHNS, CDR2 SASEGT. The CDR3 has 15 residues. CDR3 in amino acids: CASSASGGATDTQYF. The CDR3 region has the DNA TGTGCCAGCAGTGCAAGCGGGGGAGCAACAGATACGCAGTATTTT.

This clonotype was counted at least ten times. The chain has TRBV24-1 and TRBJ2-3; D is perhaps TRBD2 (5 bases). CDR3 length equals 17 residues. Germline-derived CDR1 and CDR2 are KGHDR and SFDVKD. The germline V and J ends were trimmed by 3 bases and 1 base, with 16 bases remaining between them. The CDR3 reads CATSDPIISSRTDTQYF. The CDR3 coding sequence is TGTGCCACCAGTGATCCTATTATCTCTAGCCGCACAGATACGCAGTATTTT.

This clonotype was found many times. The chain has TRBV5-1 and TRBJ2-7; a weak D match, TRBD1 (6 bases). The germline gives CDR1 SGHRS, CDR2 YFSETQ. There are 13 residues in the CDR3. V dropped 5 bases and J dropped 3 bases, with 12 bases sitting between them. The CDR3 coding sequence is TGCGCCAGCAGGAAGGACAGACTCTACGAGCAGTACTTC. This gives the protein CASRKDRLYEQYF.

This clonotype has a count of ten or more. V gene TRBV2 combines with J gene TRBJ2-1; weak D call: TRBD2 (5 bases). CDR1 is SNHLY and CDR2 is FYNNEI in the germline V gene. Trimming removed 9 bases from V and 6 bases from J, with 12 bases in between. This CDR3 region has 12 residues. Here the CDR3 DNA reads TGTGCCAGAGGAGGCCCGCGCAATGAGCAGTTCTTC. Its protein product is CARGGPRNEQFF.

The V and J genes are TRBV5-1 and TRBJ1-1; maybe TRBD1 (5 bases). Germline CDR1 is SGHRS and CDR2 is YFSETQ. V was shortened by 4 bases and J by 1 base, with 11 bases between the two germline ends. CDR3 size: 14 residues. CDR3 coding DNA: TGCGCCAGCAGCGGACGGGGGACGAACACTGAAGCTTTCTTT. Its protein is CASSGRGTNTEAFF.